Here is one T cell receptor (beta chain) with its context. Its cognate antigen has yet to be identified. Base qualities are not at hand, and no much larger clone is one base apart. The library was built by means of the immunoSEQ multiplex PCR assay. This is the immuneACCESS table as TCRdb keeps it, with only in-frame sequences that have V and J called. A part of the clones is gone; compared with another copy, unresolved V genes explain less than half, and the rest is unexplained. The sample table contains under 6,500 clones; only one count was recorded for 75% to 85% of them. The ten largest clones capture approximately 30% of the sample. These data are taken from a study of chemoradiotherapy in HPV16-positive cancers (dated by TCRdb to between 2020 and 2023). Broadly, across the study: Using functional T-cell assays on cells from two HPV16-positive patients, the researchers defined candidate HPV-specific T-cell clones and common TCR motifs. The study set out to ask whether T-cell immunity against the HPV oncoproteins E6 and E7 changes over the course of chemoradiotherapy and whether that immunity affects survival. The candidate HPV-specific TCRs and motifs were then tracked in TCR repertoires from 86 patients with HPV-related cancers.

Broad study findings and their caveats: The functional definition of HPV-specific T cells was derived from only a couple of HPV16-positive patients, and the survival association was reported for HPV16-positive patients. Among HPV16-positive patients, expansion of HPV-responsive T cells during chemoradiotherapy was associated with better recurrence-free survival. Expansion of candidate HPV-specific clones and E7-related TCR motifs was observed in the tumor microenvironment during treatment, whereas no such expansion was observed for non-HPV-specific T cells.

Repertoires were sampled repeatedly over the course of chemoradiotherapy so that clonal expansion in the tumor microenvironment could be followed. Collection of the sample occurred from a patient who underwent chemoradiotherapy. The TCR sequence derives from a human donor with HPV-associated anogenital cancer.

The nucleotide sequence reads as follows: TGCAGCGTGGCGACGACCTTTCTCCCCTACGAGCAGTACTTC. It is translated as CSVATTFLPYEQYF. The chain was built from TRBV29-1 and TRBJ2-7, with the D gene not confidently named. According to the germline V gene, CDR1 reads SQVTM and CDR2 reads ANQGSEA. At the junction V is shortened by 6 bases and J by 2 bases, with 17 bases in between. The CDR3 runs 14 amino acids, cysteine and phenylalanine included. Only CDR3 DNA is held: 42 bases, read in frame from base 1.